This T cell receptor beta chain was observed in a study of CD8+ T cells in alopecia areata. Study background: Administration of oral tofacitinib to treated patients was at 5 to 10 mg twice daily. Percent of scalp involved defined treated patients' severity scores.

With regard to this clone: Its antigen remains unknown.

The CDR3 runs to 12 residues. Trimming cost V 5 bases and J 11 bases, with 13 bases left between them. The germline gives CDR1 MDHEN, CDR2 SYDVKM. RNA was extracted and reverse transcribed into cDNA as the sequencing template. Some clones are missing from TCRdb's copy, which holds only in-frame ones; the method was immunoSEQ multiplex PCR. The table records fewer than 350,000 clones, roughly 60% of them present only once. Specified treatment: oral pan-JAK inhibitor, 5-10 mg twice daily. Alopecia areata patients had lesional scalp punch biopsies and peripheral blood taken from them. Study observations and caveats: Scalp and blood samples kept many expanded lesional clones throughout tofacitinib.

This receptor was identified in a human donor with alopecia areata. J is TRBJ2-1 and V is TRBV28; D call uncertain. The source was CD4+ T cells sorted from blood, collected at week 24, from a patient treated with tofacitinib. DNA of the CDR3: TGTGCCAGCAGTCTATTTGGCCTCCAGCAGTTCTTC. Protein: CASSLFGLQQFF.